This is a list of T cell receptor beta chains from one sample in a study of CD8 T cells in Susac syndrome. TCRdb passed the immunoSEQ multiplex PCR reads through MiXCR, listing each CDR3 protein once. Altogether some 130,000 distinct CDR3 sequences are present, around 75% being singletons, with the ten largest covering roughly 0.5%. Input material: CD8+ T cells from PBMCs. These receptors were obtained from a human donor with multiple sclerosis. The CDR3 runs from the conserved cysteine through the conserved F or W. The order of the fields is CDR3 DNA, CDR3 protein, J gene, V gene, D gene, clone size. A D gene is named only where the DNA matches it firmly. The size field is filled for only some rows; it gives once, few, many or a size class.

CDR3nt: TGTGCCAGCAGTTACGGGGGACAGGGGGCTGAAAAACTGTTTTTT
CDR3aa: CASSYGGQGAEKLFF
j_gene: TRBJ1-4
v_gene: TRBV6-5
d_gene: TRBD1
abundance: NA

CDR3nt: TGTGCCAGCTCATCGGGGCCTCAGCCCCAGCATTTT
CDR3aa: CASSSGPQPQHF
j_gene: TRBJ1-5
v_gene: TRBV18
d_gene: NA
abundance: NA

CDR3nt: TGTGCCAGTAGTATTGGTGACAGGGCGAACACTGAAGCTTTCTTT
CDR3aa: CASSIGDRANTEAFF
j_gene: TRBJ1-1
v_gene: TRBV19
d_gene: TRBD1
abundance: NA

CDR3nt: TGTGCCAGCAGAGGGAAGGGACAGGGCGAATCCAAAAACATTCAGTACTTC
CDR3aa: CASRGKGQGESKNIQYF
j_gene: TRBJ2-4
v_gene: TRBV21-1
d_gene: NA
abundance: NA

CDR3nt: TGCAGTGTCACGACTAGCGGGAGACGGGGGGTCGGGTACAATGAGCAGTTCTTC
CDR3aa: CSVTTSGRRGVGYNEQFF
j_gene: TRBJ2-1
v_gene: TRBV20-1
d_gene: TRBD2
abundance: NA

CDR3nt: TGTGCCAGCAGCTTGTTTCCCACTGGAGATAGGTACAATGAGCAGTTCTTC
CDR3aa: CASSLFPTGDRYNEQFF
j_gene: TRBJ2-1
v_gene: TRBV7-6
d_gene: NA
abundance: NA

CDR3nt: TGTGCCAGCAGTTTAAGCCTAGCGGGTTACAATGAGCAGTTCTTC
CDR3aa: CASSLSLAGYNEQFF
j_gene: TRBJ2-1
v_gene: TRBV27
d_gene: TRBD2
abundance: NA

CDR3nt: TGCAGTGCTACCGGGGGCTTAGTGTTGAACACTGAAGCTTTCTTT
CDR3aa: CSATGGLVLNTEAFF
j_gene: TRBJ1-1
v_gene: TRBV20-1
d_gene: NA
abundance: NA

CDR3nt: TGCAGTGCTAGAGATTCTAGCGAGTACAATGAGCAGTTCTTC
CDR3aa: CSARDSSEYNEQFF
j_gene: TRBJ2-1
v_gene: TRBV20-1
d_gene: NA
abundance: once

CDR3nt: TGTGCCAGTACCTTGATGGCAGAGGGAATCAATCAGCCCCAGCATTTT
CDR3aa: CASTLMAEGINQPQHF
j_gene: TRBJ1-5
v_gene: TRBV19
d_gene: NA
abundance: NA

CDR3nt: TGCAGCGTTGAAGAGGTTTCCCTGGGGGGGCGCCCAGTGTCCCTAAACTATGGCTACACCTTC
CDR3aa: CSVEEVSLGGRPVSLNYGYTF
j_gene: TRBJ1-2
v_gene: TRBV29-1
d_gene: NA
abundance: NA

CDR3nt: TGTGCCAGCAGCCCCTCCGGGGCGGAGAGGGATTCACCCCTCCACTTT
CDR3aa: CASSPSGAERDSPLHF
j_gene: TRBJ1-6
v_gene: TRBV13
d_gene: NA
abundance: NA

CDR3nt: TGTGCCACCAGCAGAGAGCAAATACAGGGGGAAGCTTTCTTT
CDR3aa: CATSREQIQGEAFF
j_gene: TRBJ1-1
v_gene: TRBV15
d_gene: TRBD1
abundance: NA

CDR3nt: TGTGCCAGCAGCCCACCTGGGGTCTACAATGAGCAGTTCTTC
CDR3aa: CASSPPGVYNEQFF
j_gene: TRBJ2-1
v_gene: TRBV7-9
d_gene: NA
abundance: NA

CDR3nt: TGTGCCAGCAGTGCCTGGGGACAAATCTACGAGCAGTACTTC
CDR3aa: CASSAWGQIYEQYF
j_gene: TRBJ2-7
v_gene: TRBV28
d_gene: NA
abundance: NA

CDR3nt: TGTGCCAGTGAGGAGCGGGAGCCCGAGCAGTTCTTC
CDR3aa: CASEEREPEQFF
j_gene: TRBJ2-1
v_gene: TRBV2
d_gene: TRBD2
abundance: few

CDR3nt: TGTGCCAGTAGTATAGGCATTTTAGGGAAAAAACTGTTTTTT
CDR3aa: CASSIGILGKKLFF
j_gene: TRBJ1-4
v_gene: TRBV19
d_gene: NA
abundance: once

CDR3nt: TGTGCCAGCAGCCAAGGGATAGCGGGAGTTCTGGAGACCCAGTACTTC
CDR3aa: CASSQGIAGVLETQYF
j_gene: TRBJ2-5
v_gene: TRBV14
d_gene: TRBD2
abundance: once

CDR3nt: TGTGCCAGCAGTTATGTCGTCCATGAGCAGTTCTTC
CDR3aa: CASSYVVHEQFF
j_gene: TRBJ2-1
v_gene: TRBV6-2/TRBV6-3
d_gene: NA
abundance: once

CDR3nt: TGCGCCAGCAGCCAAGGGGGAATCATCGGCCCCGAAAGCGGCACCTACAATGAGCAGTTCTTC
CDR3aa: CASSQGGIIGPESGTYNEQFF
j_gene: TRBJ2-1
v_gene: TRBV4-3
d_gene: NA
abundance: NA

CDR3nt: TGTGCCAGCAGTTCTAAAACCGGGATAAACCGGGACAGGGAGTCCTCCGAGCAGTACTTC
CDR3aa: CASSSKTGINRDRESSEQYF
j_gene: TRBJ2-7
v_gene: TRBV27
d_gene: TRBD1
abundance: once

CDR3nt: TGTGCCAGCAGCACGCTTTCCCGGGACAGGGAACAAGAGACCCAGTACTTC
CDR3aa: CASSTLSRDREQETQYF
j_gene: TRBJ2-5
v_gene: TRBV7-9
d_gene: TRBD1
abundance: NA

CDR3nt: TGTGCCAGCAGTTCCCGAGAGGGACGAGGGATCACTGAAGCTTTCTTT
CDR3aa: CASSSREGRGITEAFF
j_gene: TRBJ1-1
v_gene: TRBV27
d_gene: NA
abundance: NA

CDR3nt: TGTGCCAGCAGCCAGACAGGGGAGGAGACCCAGTACTTC
CDR3aa: CASSQTGEETQYF
j_gene: TRBJ2-5
v_gene: TRBV3-1
d_gene: TRBD1
abundance: once

CDR3nt: TGTGCCAGCAGCCAACCCCCGGGACAGATCTATGGCTACACCTTC
CDR3aa: CASSQPPGQIYGYTF
j_gene: TRBJ1-2
v_gene: TRBV3-1
d_gene: TRBD1
abundance: NA

CDR3nt: TGTGCCAGCAGGTCTAGCGGGAGCCCCCCCCATGAGCAGTTCTTC
CDR3aa: CASRSSGSPPHEQFF
j_gene: TRBJ2-1
v_gene: TRBV7-3
d_gene: TRBD2
abundance: NA

CDR3nt: TGTGCCAGTACCATGAGGGGTTTTGACACAGATACGCAGTATTTT
CDR3aa: CASTMRGFDTDTQYF
j_gene: TRBJ2-3
v_gene: TRBV19
d_gene: NA
abundance: NA

CDR3nt: TGCGCCAGCAGTGATGTAGCGGACTTCTCCTACAATGAGCAGTTCTTC
CDR3aa: CASSDVADFSYNEQFF
j_gene: TRBJ2-1
v_gene: TRBV10-1
d_gene: NA
abundance: NA

CDR3nt: TGTGCCAGCAGTTACTCTGAGACCCAGTACTTC
CDR3aa: CASSYSETQYF
j_gene: TRBJ2-5
v_gene: TRBV6-6
d_gene: NA
abundance: NA

CDR3nt: TGTGCCAGCAGCTTACTAGCGGAGATATACAATGAGCAGTTCTTC
CDR3aa: CASSLLAEIYNEQFF
j_gene: TRBJ2-1
v_gene: TRBV7-6
d_gene: TRBD2
abundance: NA

CDR3nt: TGTGCCAGCACGGTCCTAGCGGGGCGAGATACGCAGTATTTT
CDR3aa: CASTVLAGRDTQYF
j_gene: TRBJ2-3
v_gene: TRBV6-1
d_gene: TRBD2
abundance: NA

CDR3nt: TGTGCCAGCAGCTTAGCCCCTCAGACAGTACCCGGCGCGGCTAGCAATCAGCCCCAGCATTTT
CDR3aa: CASSLAPQTVPGAASNQPQHF
j_gene: TRBJ1-5
v_gene: TRBV7-2
d_gene: NA
abundance: NA

CDR3nt: TGTGCCAGCAGCTTAACGTATGGGTTTGAAGCTTTCTTT
CDR3aa: CASSLTYGFEAFF
j_gene: TRBJ1-1
v_gene: TRBV7-9
d_gene: NA
abundance: NA

CDR3nt: TGTGCCAGTAGTATATCAGACGGTTCACCCCTCCACTTT
CDR3aa: CASSISDGSPLHF
j_gene: TRBJ1-6
v_gene: TRBV19
d_gene: NA
abundance: NA

CDR3nt: TGTGCCAGCAGCCCCCTCCCCTCGCCCGAGCCAAGCTCCTACAATGAGCAGTTCTTC
CDR3aa: CASSPLPSPEPSSYNEQFF
j_gene: TRBJ2-1
v_gene: TRBV7-8
d_gene: NA
abundance: NA

CDR3nt: TGCGCCAGCAGCCCTTTTTTAGGGGGAGAAGACACAGATACGCAGTATTTT
CDR3aa: CASSPFLGGEDTDTQYF
j_gene: TRBJ2-3
v_gene: TRBV4-3
d_gene: NA
abundance: NA

CDR3nt: TGTGCCAGCAGCCAAGCCCAGGGAGAAAGCACTGAAGCTTTCTTT
CDR3aa: CASSQAQGESTEAFF
j_gene: TRBJ1-1
v_gene: TRBV11-2
d_gene: NA
abundance: NA

CDR3nt: TGTGCCAGCAGTCCCCTTCTTGGGGATACGCAGTATTTT
CDR3aa: CASSPLLGDTQYF
j_gene: TRBJ2-3
v_gene: TRBV12-3/TRBV12-4
d_gene: NA
abundance: NA

CDR3nt: TGTGCCAGCAGCCTTTGGGATAATACTGAAGCTTTCTTT
CDR3aa: CASSLWDNTEAFF
j_gene: TRBJ1-1
v_gene: TRBV7-6
d_gene: NA
abundance: few

CDR3nt: TGCGCCAGCACACGCCGCGGGCGCGAGGGAGATACGCAGTATTTT
CDR3aa: CASTRRGREGDTQYF
j_gene: TRBJ2-3
v_gene: TRBV4-1
d_gene: NA
abundance: NA

CDR3nt: TGTGCCAGCAGTCCAGGGTTCATGAACACTGAAGCTTTCTTT
CDR3aa: CASSPGFMNTEAFF
j_gene: TRBJ1-1
v_gene: TRBV2
d_gene: NA
abundance: NA

CDR3nt: TGTGCCAGCAGCTGGGACGGCTTGAATGGAAACACCATATATTTT
CDR3aa: CASSWDGLNGNTIYF
j_gene: TRBJ1-3
v_gene: TRBV12-3/TRBV12-4
d_gene: NA
abundance: NA

CDR3nt: TGTGCCAGCAGCTACGGGGCTTTTCCCCAGGCCGGGCAGTACTTC
CDR3aa: CASSYGAFPQAGQYF
j_gene: TRBJ2-7
v_gene: TRBV7-2
d_gene: NA
abundance: NA

CDR3nt: TGTGCCAGCAGTTACGAGTTTAGTCAGCCCCAGCATTTT
CDR3aa: CASSYEFSQPQHF
j_gene: TRBJ1-5
v_gene: TRBV6-5
d_gene: NA
abundance: NA

CDR3nt: TGCAGCGTTGAGGTAGTAGGACTAGCGATTGACTCCGGGGAGCTGTTTTTT
CDR3aa: CSVEVVGLAIDSGELFF
j_gene: TRBJ2-2
v_gene: TRBV29-1
d_gene: TRBD2
abundance: NA

CDR3nt: TGTGCCAGCAGTCCCGGGAAATACGTCTACAATGAGCAGTTCTTC
CDR3aa: CASSPGKYVYNEQFF
j_gene: TRBJ2-1
v_gene: TRBV5-4
d_gene: NA
abundance: NA

CDR3nt: TGCGCCAGCAGCCGGGATTTCAATCTCGGAAACACCATATATTTT
CDR3aa: CASSRDFNLGNTIYF
j_gene: TRBJ1-3
v_gene: TRBV5-1
d_gene: NA
abundance: NA

CDR3nt: TGTGCCAGTAACACCGGGACAGTGAACACTGAAGCTTTCTTT
CDR3aa: CASNTGTVNTEAFF
j_gene: TRBJ1-1
v_gene: TRBV19
d_gene: TRBD1
abundance: NA

CDR3nt: TGTGCCAGCAGCCAAGGGACTAGCGGGAGCTATGAGCAGTTCTTC
CDR3aa: CASSQGTSGSYEQFF
j_gene: TRBJ2-1
v_gene: TRBV4-2
d_gene: TRBD2
abundance: NA

CDR3nt: TGTGCCAGCAGCCAAGTGATCGGGGGGGAAGAGACCCAGTACTTC
CDR3aa: CASSQVIGGEETQYF
j_gene: TRBJ2-5
v_gene: TRBV3-1
d_gene: TRBD2
abundance: NA

CDR3nt: TGTGCCAGCAGCTCGGGACAGGGTACAACCTACGAGCAGTACTTC
CDR3aa: CASSSGQGTTYEQYF
j_gene: TRBJ2-7
v_gene: TRBV11-2
d_gene: TRBD1
abundance: NA

CDR3nt: TGTGCCAGCAGTTCGAACAGGGGCGGAGAGACCCAGTACTTC
CDR3aa: CASSSNRGGETQYF
j_gene: TRBJ2-5
v_gene: TRBV13
d_gene: TRBD1
abundance: few

CDR3nt: TGCGCCAGCAGCCAAGATCGAGACAGGGGGAACTATGGCTACACCTTC
CDR3aa: CASSQDRDRGNYGYTF
j_gene: TRBJ1-2
v_gene: TRBV4-1
d_gene: TRBD1
abundance: NA

CDR3nt: TGTGCCTGGAGTGGCAGAATACAGGAGACCCAGTACTTC
CDR3aa: CAWSGRIQETQYF
j_gene: TRBJ2-5
v_gene: TRBV30
d_gene: NA
abundance: NA

CDR3nt: TGTGCCAGCAGTCGGACAGGGGGCCGGAACGAGCAGTACTTC
CDR3aa: CASSRTGGRNEQYF
j_gene: TRBJ2-7
v_gene: TRBV6-1
d_gene: TRBD1
abundance: NA

CDR3nt: TGTGCCATCAGTCTCGGGGAATACAATGAGCAGTTCTTC
CDR3aa: CAISLGEYNEQFF
j_gene: TRBJ2-1
v_gene: TRBV10-3
d_gene: NA
abundance: NA

CDR3nt: TGTGCCAGCAGCCCCTATGGGGGGTCGGACGAGCAGTACTTC
CDR3aa: CASSPYGGSDEQYF
j_gene: TRBJ2-7
v_gene: TRBV7-9
d_gene: NA
abundance: NA

CDR3nt: TGTGCCACCCGGGGGCCCTACGAGCAGTACTTC
CDR3aa: CATRGPYEQYF
j_gene: TRBJ2-7
v_gene: TRBV6-1
d_gene: NA
abundance: NA

CDR3nt: TGTGCCAGCAGTTACCTTTCGGGAAACTACGAGCAGTACTTC
CDR3aa: CASSYLSGNYEQYF
j_gene: TRBJ2-7
v_gene: TRBV6-5
d_gene: NA
abundance: NA

CDR3nt: TGTGCCAGCAGCCCCGATCTAGCGACTTCCTACAATGAGCAGTTCTTC
CDR3aa: CASSPDLATSYNEQFF
j_gene: TRBJ2-1
v_gene: TRBV9
d_gene: NA
abundance: once